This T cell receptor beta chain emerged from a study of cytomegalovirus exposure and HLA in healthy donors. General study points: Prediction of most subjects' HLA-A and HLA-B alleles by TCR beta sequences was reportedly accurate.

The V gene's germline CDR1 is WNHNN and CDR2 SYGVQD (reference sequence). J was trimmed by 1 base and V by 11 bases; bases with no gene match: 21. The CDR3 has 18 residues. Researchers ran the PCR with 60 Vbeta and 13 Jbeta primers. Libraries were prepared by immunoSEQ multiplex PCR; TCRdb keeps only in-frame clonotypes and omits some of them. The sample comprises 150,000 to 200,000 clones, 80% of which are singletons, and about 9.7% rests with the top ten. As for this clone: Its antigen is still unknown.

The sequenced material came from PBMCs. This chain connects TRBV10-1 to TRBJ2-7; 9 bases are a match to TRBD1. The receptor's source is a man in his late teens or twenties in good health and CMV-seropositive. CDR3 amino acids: CAVTGGTGSGVGSYEQYF. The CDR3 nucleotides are TGCGCCGTAACAGGGGGGACAGGGTCCGGTGTAGGGTCCTACGAGCAGTACTTC.